This T cell receptor (beta chain) was captured by sequencing in a study of spatial heterogeneity in lung cancer. TCRdb processed the 5' RACE reads anew with MiXCR; each CDR3 protein has one entry. This table has several thousand distinct CDR3 sequences, over 9.5% appearing once. Germline V gene data show CDR1 as DFQATT and CDR2 as SNEGSKA (reference sequence). V dropped 0 bases and J dropped 8; count of bases not matched to a gene: 12. The CDR3 consists of 17 residues. This sample's time point: sample taken at primary tumor resection. This clonotype was seen repeatedly, ten times or more. Its antigen remains unknown. Findings of the study overall: It was found that expanded intratumoral alpha and beta TCR counts tracked tumor mutation counts.

The specimen was lung tumor tissue, collected at surgery. The TCR sequence derives from a male donor with early-stage non-small cell lung cancer. V and J are TRBV20-1 and TRBJ2-1; 11 bases line up with TRBD2. In nucleotides, the CDR3 is TGCAGTGCTAGAGATTTGTCTAGCGGGAGGAATACCCATGAGCAGTTCTTC. Translating it yields CSARDLSSGRNTHEQFF.